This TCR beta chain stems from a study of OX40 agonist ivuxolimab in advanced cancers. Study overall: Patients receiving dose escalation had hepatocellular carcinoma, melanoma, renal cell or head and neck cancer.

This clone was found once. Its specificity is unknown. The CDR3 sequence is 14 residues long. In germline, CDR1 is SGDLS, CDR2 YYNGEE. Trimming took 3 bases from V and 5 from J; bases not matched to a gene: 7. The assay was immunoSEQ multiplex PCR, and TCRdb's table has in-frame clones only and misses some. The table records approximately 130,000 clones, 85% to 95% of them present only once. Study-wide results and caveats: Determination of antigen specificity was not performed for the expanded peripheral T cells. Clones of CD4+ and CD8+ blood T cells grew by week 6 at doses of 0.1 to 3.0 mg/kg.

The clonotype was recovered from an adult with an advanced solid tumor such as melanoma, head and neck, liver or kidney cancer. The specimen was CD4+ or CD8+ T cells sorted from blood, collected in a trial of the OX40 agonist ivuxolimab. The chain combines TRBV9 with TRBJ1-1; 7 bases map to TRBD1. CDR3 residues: CASSANRGGTEAFF. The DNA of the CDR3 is TGTGCCAGCAGCGCCAACAGGGGAGGGACTGAAGCTTTCTTT.